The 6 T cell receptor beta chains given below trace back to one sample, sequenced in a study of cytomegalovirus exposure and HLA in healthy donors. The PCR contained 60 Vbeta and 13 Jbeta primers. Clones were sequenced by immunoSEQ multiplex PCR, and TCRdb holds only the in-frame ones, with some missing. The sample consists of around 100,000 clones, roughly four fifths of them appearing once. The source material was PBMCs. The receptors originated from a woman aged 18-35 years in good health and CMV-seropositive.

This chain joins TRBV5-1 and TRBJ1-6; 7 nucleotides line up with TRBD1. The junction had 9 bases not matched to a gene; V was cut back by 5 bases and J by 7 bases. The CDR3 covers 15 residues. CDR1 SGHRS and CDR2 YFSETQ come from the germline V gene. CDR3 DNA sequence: TGCGCCAGCAGTAGAAGACAGGGTGAAAATTCACCCCTCCACTTT. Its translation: CASSRRQGENSPLHF. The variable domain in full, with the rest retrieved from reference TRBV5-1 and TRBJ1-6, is KAGVTQTPRYLIKTRGQQVTLSCSPISGHRSVSWYQQTPGQGLQFLFEYFSETQRNKGNFPGRFSGRQFSNSRSEMNVSTLELGDSALYLCASSRRQGENSPLHFGNGTRLTVT.

CDR3 protein: CASSVGSRDRGLETQYF. The CDR3 DNA reads TGTGCCAGCAGCGTAGGCTCGCGGGACAGGGGGCTTGAGACCCAGTACTTC. The chain combines TRBV9 with TRBJ2-5; 12 bases agree with TRBD1. Germline trimming cut 0 bases from V and 5 bases from J; bases unmatched to any gene: 8. Germline V lookup: CDR1 SGDLS, CDR2 YYNGEE. This CDR3 is 17 amino acids long.

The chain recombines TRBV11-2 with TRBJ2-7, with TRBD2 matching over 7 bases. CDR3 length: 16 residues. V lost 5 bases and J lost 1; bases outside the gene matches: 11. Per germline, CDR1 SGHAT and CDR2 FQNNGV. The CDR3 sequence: CASSQAGLVGSYEQYF. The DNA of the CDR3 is TGTGCCAGCAGCCAAGCGGGGCTAGTCGGGTCCTACGAGCAGTACTTC.

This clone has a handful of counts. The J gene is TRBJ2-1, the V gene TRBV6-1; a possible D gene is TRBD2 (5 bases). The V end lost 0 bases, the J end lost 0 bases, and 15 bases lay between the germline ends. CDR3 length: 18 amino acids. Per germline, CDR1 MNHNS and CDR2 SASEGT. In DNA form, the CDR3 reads TGTGCCAGCAGTGAAGCGCTACGAGGGCAATTCTCCTACAATGAGCAGTTCTTC. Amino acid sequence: CASSEALRGQFSYNEQFF.

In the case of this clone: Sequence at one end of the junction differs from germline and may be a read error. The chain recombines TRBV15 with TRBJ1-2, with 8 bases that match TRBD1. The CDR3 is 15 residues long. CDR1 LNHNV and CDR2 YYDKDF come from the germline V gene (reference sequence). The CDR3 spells CATSRGTGLLYGYTF. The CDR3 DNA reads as TGTGCCACCAGCAGGGGGACAGGCCTTCTCTATGGTTACACCTTC.

The CDR3 protein is CASSFRYRGVFEQYF. The CDR3 coding sequence is TGTGCCAGCAGTTTCCGCTACAGGGGCGTTTTCGAGCAGTACTTC. The chain recombines TRBV28 with TRBJ2-7; 7 nucleotides agree with TRBD1. This CDR3 comprises 15 residues. The V and J ends lost 3 bases and 6 bases, in that order; junction bases with no gene match: 11. Germline V gene data show CDR1 as MDHEN and CDR2 as SYDVKM.